The entry below gives a single T cell receptor (beta chain) sequence along with its context. The data were obtained in a study of response to subunit inactivated influenza vaccine. TCRdb recomputed calls from the RT-PCR reads with MiXCR, one row per CDR3 protein. The sample holds 750,000 to 850,000 distinct CDR3 sequences, approximately 17% seen once. Trimming removed 1 base from V and 2 bases from J, with 13 bases in between. The CDR3 is 16 residues long. Germline V gene data show CDR1 as LGHNA and CDR2 as YSLEER. The receptor comes from a man aged 50 or older who received an inactivated influenza vaccine. J is TRBJ2-3 and V is TRBV4-3; tentatively, D is TRBD1 (6 bases). The source material was PBMCs from blood, sampled around 5 days after vaccination. As DNA, the CDR3 is TGCGCCAGCAGCCAAGTCTGGACAGACAACACAGATACGCAGTATTTT. It encodes CASSQVWTDNTDTQYF.